The T cell receptor (beta chain) described here comes from a study of a mutant IDH1 vaccine in newly diagnosed glioma. Across the whole study: Vaccination began 4-6 weeks post radiotherapy alone, or with temozolomide cycles.

The assay was immunoSEQ multiplex PCR, and TCRdb's table has in-frame clones only and misses some. The sample yields tens of thousands of clones, approximately 80% seen once. Regarding time point: week 5, during vaccination. The study gave 300 ug of mutant IDH1 20-mer peptide per vaccine dose, with topical imiquimod. This clone showed up just a few times. No antigen is known for it. The CDR3 length is 13 residues. V was cut by 1 base and J by 5 bases, with 6 bases left in between. Per the germline V gene, CDR1 is SNHLY and CDR2 is FYNNEI. The chain recombines TRBV2 with TRBJ1-5; maybe TRBD1 (5 bases). This sequence was found in a man aged 25 to 40 with glioma. The starting material was PBMCs, obtained from a glioma patient whose treatment included an IDH1 peptide vaccine. CDR3 region: CASSEEGYQPQHF. CDR3 sequence (DNA): TGTGCCAGCAGTGAAGAGGGGTATCAGCCCCAGCATTTT.